Listed below are T cell receptor beta chains from one sample, sequenced in a study of blood T cell repertoires in COVID-19. Some clones are missing from TCRdb's copy, which holds only in-frame ones; the method was immunoSEQ multiplex PCR. The table records 240,000 or so clones, roughly 86% of them present only once. The sample taken for sequencing was PBMCs or T cells enriched from blood (not recorded which). These receptors originate from a woman in her thirties or forties with acute COVID-19. Both conserved end residues are part of each CDR3. A D gene is named only where the DNA matches it firmly. Clone size is stated in some rows and not others, as once, few, many or a class when expanded.

14	-	TRBJ2-1	-	TRBV5-1	CASSLGGASNEQFF	TGCGCCAGCAGCTTGGGTGGGGCGTCGAATGAGCAGTTCTTC
13	-	TRBJ2-7	-	TRBV25-1	CASSRQVSYEQYF	TGTGCCAGCAGCCGACAGGTCTCCTACGAGCAGTACTTC
16	TRBD2	TRBJ2-1	-	TRBV2	CASSPPLTGGPNEQFF	TGTGCCAGCAGTCCTCCTTTGACGGGAGGGCCCAATGAGCAGTTCTTC
15	TRBD2	TRBJ2-7	-	TRBV2	CASHRTSGSSGEQYF	TGTGCCAGCCACCGGACTAGCGGGAGTTCAGGCGAGCAGTACTTC
16	-	TRBJ1-6	-	TRBV6-5	CASSYVRTRGDTPLHF	TGTGCCAGCAGTTACGTAAGAACTCGCGGGGATACACCCCTCCACTTT
15	TRBD2	TRBJ2-7	-	TRBV7-3	CASSRLAGESYEQYF	TGTGCCAGCAGCCGACTAGCGGGTGAAAGCTACGAGCAGTACTTC
16	TRBD2	TRBJ2-3	-	TRBV6-5	CASSWGTSGSTDTQYF	TGTGCCAGCAGTTGGGGGACTAGCGGGAGCACAGATACGCAGTATTTT
15	TRBD2	TRBJ2-3	-	TRBV5-1	CASSFGSGSTDTQYF	TGCGCCAGCAGCTTCGGTAGCGGGAGTACCGATACGCAGTATTTT
11	TRBD1	TRBJ2-1	-	TRBV29-1	CSVPQGAGQFF	TGCAGCGTTCCACAGGGGGCAGGGCAGTTCTTC
15	TRBD1	TRBJ2-7	-	TRBV13	CASSTGTGGPHEQYF	TGTGCCAGCAGCACCGGGACAGGGGGCCCCCACGAGCAGTACTTC
14	TRBD1	TRBJ2-7	few	TRBV3-1/TRBV3-2	CASSQPGQGLEQYF	TGTGCCAGCAGCCAACCCGGACAGGGTTTGGAGCAGTACTTC
13	-	TRBJ1-1	-	TRBV3-1/TRBV3-2	CASSQGLSTEAFF	TGTGCCAGCAGCCAAGGACTGTCCACTGAAGCTTTCTTT
13	-	TRBJ2-7	-	TRBV25-1	CASSRQTTYEQYF	TGTGCCAGCAGCAGGCAGACTACCTACGAGCAGTACTTC
13	-	TRBJ1-6	-	TRBV28	CASSPETASPLHF	TGTGCCAGCAGTCCGGAGACAGCGTCACCCCTCCACTTT
13	-	TRBJ1-2	-	TRBV19	CASSTAGLYGYTF	TGTGCCAGTAGTACGGCAGGGCTATATGGCTACACCTTC
14	-	TRBJ1-2	-	TRBV27	CASSLGPANYGYTF	TGTGCCAGCAGTTTGGGGCCCGCTAACTATGGCTACACCTTC
16	-	TRBJ2-2	-	TRBV14	CASSPRVGGRTGELFF	TGTGCCAGCAGCCCCCGGGTGGGGGGGCGCACCGGGGAGCTGTTTTTT
16	TRBD2	TRBJ2-2	-	TRBV4-2	CASRRTSGRDTGELFF	TGTGCCAGCAGGAGGACTAGCGGGAGGGACACCGGGGAGCTGTTTTTT
16	-	TRBJ2-7	-	TRBV21-1	CASSNSTSSPNYEQYF	TGTGCCAGCAGCAACTCTACTAGTTCCCCGAACTACGAGCAGTACTTC
15	TRBD1	TRBJ1-2	-	TRBV3-1/TRBV3-2	CASSQTQGALYGYTF	TGTGCCAGCAGCCAAACCCAGGGGGCCCTATATGGCTACACCTTC
11	-	TRBJ2-1	-	TRBV7-6	CASSSNNEQFF	TGTGCCAGCAGCTCCAACAATGAGCAGTTCTTC
13	-	TRBJ1-4	once	TRBV3-1/TRBV3-2	CASSQAVGEELFF	TGTGCCAGCAGCCAAGCCGTGGGGGAGGAACTGTTTTTT
16	-	TRBJ1-6	-	TRBV4-1	CASSGLTLEYNSPLHF	TGCGCCAGCAGCGGGTTGACGCTGGAGTATAATTCACCCCTCCACTTT
14	TRBD1	TRBJ2-3	-	TRBV5-6	CASSSGQRTDTQYF	TGTGCCAGCAGCTCGGGACAGCGCACAGATACGCAGTATTTT
17	-	TRBJ1-1	-	TRBV3-1/TRBV3-2	CASSQRFTGLPAREAFF	TGTGCCAGCAGCCAAAGATTTACGGGACTGCCAGCTAGGGAAGCTTTCTTT
18	TRBD2	TRBJ2-1	-	TRBV7-9	CASSFGERREGSLDEQFF	TGTGCCAGCAGCTTTGGGGAGAGGCGGGAGGGTTCCCTCGATGAGCAGTTCTTC
17	TRBD2	TRBJ2-1	few	TRBV15	CATSRDVTSGRNNEQFF	TGTGCCACCAGCAGAGATGTAACTAGCGGGAGGAACAATGAGCAGTTCTTC
15	TRBD2	TRBJ2-3	-	TRBV6-5	CASTQAGGPTDTQYF	TGTGCCAGCACCCAAGCGGGAGGGCCAACAGATACGCAGTATTTT
13	TRBD1	TRBJ2-3	-	TRBV10-2	CASSVYRGDTQYF	TGCGCCAGCAGTGTGTACAGGGGGGATACGCAGTATTTT
17	-	TRBJ1-1	-	TRBV14	CASSQDRGYGINTEAFF	TGTGCCAGCAGCCAAGATCGGGGGTATGGGATCAACACTGAAGCTTTCTTT
15	TRBD2	TRBJ2-1	-	TRBV7-6	CASSQGLAGYNEQFF	TGTGCCAGCAGCCAGGGACTAGCGGGCTACAATGAGCAGTTCTTC
17	-	TRBJ2-3	-	TRBV9	CASSPTPARVGTDTQYF	TGTGCCAGCAGCCCCACCCCGGCCCGGGTGGGCACAGATACGCAGTATTTT
14	TRBD2	TRBJ2-1	-	TRBV2	CASNGLAGAAEQFF	TGTGCCAGCAATGGGCTAGCGGGAGCTGCTGAGCAGTTCTTC
15	-	TRBJ2-7	-	TRBV1	CTSSRPGLAEPRQYF	TGCACCAGCAGCCGGCCGGGACTAGCGGAACCTAGGCAGTACTTC
14	-	TRBJ2-7	-	TRBV7-9	CASSLISVSYEQYF	TGTGCCAGCAGCTTGATTTCAGTCTCCTACGAGCAGTACTTC
13	-	TRBJ2-7	-	TRBV7-2	CASSLAAGYEQYF	TGTGCCAGCAGCTTAGCGGCAGGGTACGAGCAGTACTTC
15	-	TRBJ2-1	-	TRBV18	CASSPIGGSYNEQFF	TGTGCCAGCTCACCAATAGGGGGCTCCTACAATGAGCAGTTCTTC
14	-	TRBJ2-1	-	TRBV19	CASKFRDLYNEQFF	TGTGCCAGTAAGTTCAGGGATCTGTACAATGAGCAGTTCTTC
13	-	TRBJ1-2	-	TRBV19	CASSIEGAYGYTF	TGTGCCAGTAGTATTGAGGGCGCCTATGGCTACACCTTC
18	TRBD2	TRBJ2-3	few	TRBV6-1	CASSESLGRAFPTDTQYF	TGTGCCAGCAGTGAATCGCTTGGGAGGGCTTTTCCGACAGATACGCAGTATTTT
14	-	TRBJ1-6	once	TRBV30	CAWSVSSYNSPLHF	TGTGCCTGGAGTGTGAGCTCCTATAATTCACCCCTCCACTTT
15	TRBD2	TRBJ2-7	-	TRBV11-2	CASSSGLAGLYEQYF	TGTGCCAGCAGCTCCGGACTAGCGGGACTCTACGAGCAGTACTTC
13	TRBD1	TRBJ2-7	-	TRBV12-3/TRBV12-4	CASSYGQGTEQYF	TGTGCCAGCAGCTACGGACAGGGGACCGAGCAGTACTTC
15	-	TRBJ1-5	-	TRBV2	CASSITQGALPPQHF	TGTGCCAGCAGTATCACACAGGGTGCTCTTCCGCCCCAGCATTTT
13	-	TRBJ2-5	-	TRBV10-3	CAISGTTQETQYF	TGTGCCATCAGTGGGACTACACAAGAGACCCAGTACTTC
15	TRBD1	TRBJ2-7	-	TRBV24-1	CATSDPGQDSYEQYF	TGTGCCACCAGTGACCCCGGACAGGACTCCTACGAGCAGTACTTC
15	TRBD1	TRBJ1-1	-	TRBV10-1	CASSESGTGRPEAFF	TGCGCCAGCAGTGAGTCTGGGACAGGGAGACCTGAAGCTTTCTTT
15	TRBD1	TRBJ1-1	-	TRBV19	CASSLGQGAKTEAFF	TGTGCCAGTAGTCTTGGACAGGGGGCCAAAACTGAAGCTTTCTTT